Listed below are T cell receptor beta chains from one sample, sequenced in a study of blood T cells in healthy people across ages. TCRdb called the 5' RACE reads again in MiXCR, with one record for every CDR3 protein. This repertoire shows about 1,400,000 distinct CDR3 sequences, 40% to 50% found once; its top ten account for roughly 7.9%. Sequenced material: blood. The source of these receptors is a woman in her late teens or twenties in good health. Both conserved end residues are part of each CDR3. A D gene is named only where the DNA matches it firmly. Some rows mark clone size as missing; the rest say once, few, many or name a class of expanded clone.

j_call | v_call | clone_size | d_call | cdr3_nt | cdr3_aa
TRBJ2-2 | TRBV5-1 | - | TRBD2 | TGCGCCAGCAGCGGGGGACTAGCGGGGGGAATCGCGAACACCGGGGAGCTGTTTTTT | CASSGGLAGGIANTGELFF
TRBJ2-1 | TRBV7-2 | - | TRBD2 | TGTGCCAGCAGCTTAGGAGCGGGAGGTGGAGATGAGCAGTTCTTC | CASSLGAGGGDEQFF
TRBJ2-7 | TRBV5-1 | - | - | TGCGCCAGCAGCTTGTGGCTAGGATCCTACGAGCAGTACTTC | CASSLWLGSYEQYF
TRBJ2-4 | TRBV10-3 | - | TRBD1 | TGTGCCATCAGGGGCCTCCTCCAGGGGGCCGCCAAAAACATTCAGTACTTC | CAIRGLLQGAAKNIQYF
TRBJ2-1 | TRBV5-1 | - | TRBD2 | TGCGCCAGCAGCGCGAGAGCCCGGGGGGACAATGAGCAGTTCTTC | CASSARARGDNEQFF
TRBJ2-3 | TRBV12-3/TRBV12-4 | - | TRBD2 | TGTGCCAGCAGTTTAACCCTAGCGGGAGTGAGGACAGATACGCAGTATTTT | CASSLTLAGVRTDTQYF
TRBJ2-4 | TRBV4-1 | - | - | TGCGCCAGCAGCCAAGATTATGGCATCCTGTCAGCCAAAAACATTCAGTACTTC | CASSQDYGILSAKNIQYF
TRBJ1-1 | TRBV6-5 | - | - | TGTGCCAGCAGTCAGACAGCTTTGAACACTGAAGCTTTCTTT | CASSQTALNTEAFF
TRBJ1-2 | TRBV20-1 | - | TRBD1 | TGCAGTGCTTCACCCGTCGGACAGGCGCTCTATGGCTACACCTTC | CSASPVGQALYGYTF
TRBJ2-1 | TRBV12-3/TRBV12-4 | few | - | TGTGCCAGCAGTTTGCAATTCCACAATGAGCAGTTCTTC | CASSLQFHNEQFF
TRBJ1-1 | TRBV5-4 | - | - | TGTGCCAGCAGTATTGGCTTGGCGGACACTGAAGCTTTCTTT | CASSIGLADTEAFF
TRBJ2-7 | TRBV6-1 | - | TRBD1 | TGTGCCAGCAGGTCATCCTCACGGGACAGGGGGCCTTTAAGCTCCTACGAGCAGTACTTC | CASRSSSRDRGPLSSYEQYF
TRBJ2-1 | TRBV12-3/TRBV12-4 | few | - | TGTGCCAGCCGTTTTGGTAGCGATCCCTACAATGAGCAGTTCTTC | CASRFGSDPYNEQFF
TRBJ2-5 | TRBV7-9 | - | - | TGTGCCCTCGGTAGCAGGCAGACCCAGTACTTC | CALGSRQTQYF
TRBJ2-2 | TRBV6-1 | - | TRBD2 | TGTGCCAGCAGCCTTCTTTTCCTCGGGAGGGCCGATCCCGGGGAGCTGTTTTTT | CASSLLFLGRADPGELFF
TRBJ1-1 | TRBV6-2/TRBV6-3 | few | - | TGTGCCAGCAGTTACGGACAGAGCACTGAAGCTTTCTTT | CASSYGQSTEAFF
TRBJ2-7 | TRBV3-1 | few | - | TGTGCCAGCAGCCAAGCGAGAATGTCAGAGCAGTACTTC | CASSQARMSEQYF
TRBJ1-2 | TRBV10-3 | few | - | TGTGCCATCAGTGAGGGAGGGGTTGGCTACACCTTC | CAISEGGVGYTF
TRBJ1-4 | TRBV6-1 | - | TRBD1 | TGTGCCAGCAGCGCAGGGGGCGCGGGTGAAAAACTGTTTTTT | CASSAGGAGEKLFF
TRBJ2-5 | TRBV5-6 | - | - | TGTGCCAGCAGCTCTAGACAGCGTATCCAAGAGACCCAGTACTTC | CASSSRQRIQETQYF
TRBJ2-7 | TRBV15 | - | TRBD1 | TGTGCCAACAGCAGAAGAACCGGGACAGCCTACGAGCAGTACTTC | CANSRRTGTAYEQYF
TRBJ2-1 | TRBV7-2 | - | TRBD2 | TGTGCCAGCAGCTTAGAGATGGGACTAGCGGGAGAGACCCAGTTCTTC | CASSLEMGLAGETQFF
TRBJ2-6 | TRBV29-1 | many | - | TGCAGCGTTCTCTCTGGGGCCAACGTCCTGACTTTC | CSVLSGANVLTF
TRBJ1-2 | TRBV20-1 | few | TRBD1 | TGCAGTGCTAGAGGCAGGGGGAATACTAACTATGGCTACACCTTC | CSARGRGNTNYGYTF
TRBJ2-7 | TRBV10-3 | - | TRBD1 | TGTGCCATCAACAGGGACAGGGGGACCGACGAGCAGTACTTC | CAINRDRGTDEQYF
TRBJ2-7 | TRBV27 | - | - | TGTGCCAGCAGATCTGCCAGGGGTATTACCTACGAGCAGTACTTC | CASRSARGITYEQYF
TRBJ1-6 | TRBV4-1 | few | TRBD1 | TGCGCCAGCAGCCCACGACACGGACAGGGGGCTCGAAATTCACCCCTCCACTTT | CASSPRHGQGARNSPLHF
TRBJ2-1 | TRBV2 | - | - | TGTGCCAGCAGTGAAAGTGGCGGGACTGTGTTTCACGAGCAGTTCTTC | CASSESGGTVFHEQFF
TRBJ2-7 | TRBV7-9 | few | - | TGTGCCAGCAGCTTAGTGAGACAGTTATCTTCCTACGAGCAGTACTTC | CASSLVRQLSSYEQYF
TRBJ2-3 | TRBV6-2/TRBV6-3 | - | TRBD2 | TGTGCCAGCAGTTACGGAGTAGCGGGGAAAATGGATACGCAGTATTTT | CASSYGVAGKMDTQYF
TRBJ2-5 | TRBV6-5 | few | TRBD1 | TGTGCCAGCACGCGCCAAGGGGGCCGTTCTGAGACCCAGTACTTC | CASTRQGGRSETQYF
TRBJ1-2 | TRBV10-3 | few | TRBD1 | TGTGCCATCACGTCCGTACAGGGGGCTTATGGCTACACCTTC | CAITSVQGAYGYTF
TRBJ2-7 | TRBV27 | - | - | TGTGCCAGCAGTTTATCGGTGGGCTTCTACGAGCAGTACTTC | CASSLSVGFYEQYF
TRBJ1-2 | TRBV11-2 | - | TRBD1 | TGTGCCAGCAGCTCGACAGGGGACAACTATGGCTACACCTTC | CASSSTGDNYGYTF
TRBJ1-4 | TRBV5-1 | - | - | TGCGCCAGCAGCTGGGACGCGACAGCCCCAACTAATGAAAAACTGTTTTTT | CASSWDATAPTNEKLFF
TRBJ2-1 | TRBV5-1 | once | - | TGCGCCAGCAGCTTGGGACCTGAATCTCATGAGCAGTTCTTC | CASSLGPESHEQFF
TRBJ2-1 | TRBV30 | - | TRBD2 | TGTGCCTGGAGCGGGGGGGCCTACAATGAGCAGTTCTTC | CAWSGGAYNEQFF
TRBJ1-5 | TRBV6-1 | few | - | TGTGCCAGCAGTCCCCTGGGCCCGGAGGGCCCCAATCAGCCCCAGCATTTT | CASSPLGPEGPNQPQHF
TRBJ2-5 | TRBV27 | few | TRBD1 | TGTGCCAGCAGTTCAGACAGGGGGCTTGGGACCCAGTACTTC | CASSSDRGLGTQYF
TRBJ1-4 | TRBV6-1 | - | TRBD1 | TGTGCCAGCAGTGAGGGGACAGACCCCTATGGTGAAAAACTGTTTTTT | CASSEGTDPYGEKLFF
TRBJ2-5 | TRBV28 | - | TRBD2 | TGTGCCAGCAGTTTATTCCTAGCGGGAACTCAAGAGACCCAGTACTTC | CASSLFLAGTQETQYF
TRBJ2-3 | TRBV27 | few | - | TGTGCCAGCAGTTTATCGATAAGGGATACGCAGTATTTT | CASSLSIRDTQYF
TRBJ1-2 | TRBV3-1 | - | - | TGTGCCAGCAGCCAAGTGTTAGCCGGGATATCCTATGGCTACACCTTC | CASSQVLAGISYGYTF
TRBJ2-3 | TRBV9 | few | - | TGTGCCAGCAGCGTTACCCTCTTAACAGATACGCAGTATTTT | CASSVTLLTDTQYF
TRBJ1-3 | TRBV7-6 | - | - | TGTGCCAGCAGCTTAGCACCGTTTGGAGGGGTGGAAGACTCTGGAAACACCATATATTTT | CASSLAPFGGVEDSGNTIYF
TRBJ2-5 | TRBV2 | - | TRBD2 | TGTGCCAGCAGGCGTACTAGCGGGGGTTCTGAGACCCAGTACTTC | CASRRTSGGSETQYF
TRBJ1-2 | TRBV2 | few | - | TGTGCCAGCAGTGTGGAGGACCAACTCTTCTATGGCTACACCTTC | CASSVEDQLFYGYTF
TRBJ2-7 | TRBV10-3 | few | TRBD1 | TGTGCCATCAGTCAGCCGGGACAGGGGTTCGACGAGCAGTACTTC | CAISQPGQGFDEQYF
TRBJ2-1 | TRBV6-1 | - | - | TGTGCCAGCAGTGAGATCAGGGGTGGTGAGCAGTTCTTC | CASSEIRGGEQFF
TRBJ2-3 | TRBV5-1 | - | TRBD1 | TGCGCCAGCAGTCTCACTCGGGACAGCCAGAGCACAGATACGCAGTATTTT | CASSLTRDSQSTDTQYF
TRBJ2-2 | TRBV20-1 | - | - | TGCAGTGCGGACGGGGTCACCGGGGAGCTGTTTTTT | CSADGVTGELFF